Reported below is one TCR beta chain. This record comes from a study of cytomegalovirus exposure and HLA in healthy donors. CDR1 and CDR2 (germline): SEHNR, FQNEAQ (reference sequence). There are 16 residues in the CDR3. V was clipped by 8 bases and J by 7 bases; unmatched bases: 16. TCRdb's copy holds only in-frame clones and misses some; the assay was immunoSEQ multiplex PCR. The sample carries around 49,000 clones, around nine tenths recorded once. The sequenced sample consisted of PBMCs. The chain links TRBV7-9 to TRBJ2-1; 8 bases are shared with TRBD2. This sequence originates from a man between 18 and 29 years old in good health and CMV-seronegative. The CDR3 loop is CASLSGSPRTLNEQFF. CDR3 sequence (DNA): TGTGCCAGCCTGAGCGGGAGTCCACGAACCCTTAATGAGCAGTTCTTC.